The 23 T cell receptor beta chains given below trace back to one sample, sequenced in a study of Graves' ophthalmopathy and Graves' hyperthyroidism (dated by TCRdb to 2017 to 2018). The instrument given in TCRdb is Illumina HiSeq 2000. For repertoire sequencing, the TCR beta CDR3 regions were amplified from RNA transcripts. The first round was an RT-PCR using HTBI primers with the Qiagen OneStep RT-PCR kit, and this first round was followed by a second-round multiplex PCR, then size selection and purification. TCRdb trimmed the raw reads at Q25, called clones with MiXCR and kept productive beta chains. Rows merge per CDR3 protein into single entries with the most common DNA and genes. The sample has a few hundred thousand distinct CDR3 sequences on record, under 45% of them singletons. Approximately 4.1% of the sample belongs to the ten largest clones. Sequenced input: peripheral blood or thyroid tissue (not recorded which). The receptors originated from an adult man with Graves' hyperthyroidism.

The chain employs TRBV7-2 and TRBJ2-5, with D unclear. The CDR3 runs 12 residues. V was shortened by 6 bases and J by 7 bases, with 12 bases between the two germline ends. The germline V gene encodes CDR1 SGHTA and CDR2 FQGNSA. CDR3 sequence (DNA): TGTGCCAGCAGTGAAGCGTGGGGGACCCAGTACTTC. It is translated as CASSEAWGTQYF.

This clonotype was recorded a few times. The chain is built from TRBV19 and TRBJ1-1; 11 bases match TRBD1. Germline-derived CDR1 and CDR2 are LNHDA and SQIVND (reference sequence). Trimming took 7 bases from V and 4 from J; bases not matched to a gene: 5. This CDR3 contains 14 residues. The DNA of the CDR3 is TGTGCCAGTAATTGGGACAGGGGGTCCACTGAAGCTTTCTTT. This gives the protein CASNWDRGSTEAFF.

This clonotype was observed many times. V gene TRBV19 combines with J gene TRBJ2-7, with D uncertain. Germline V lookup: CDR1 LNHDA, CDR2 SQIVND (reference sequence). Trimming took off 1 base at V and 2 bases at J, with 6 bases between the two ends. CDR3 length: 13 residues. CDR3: CASSIGPAYEQYF. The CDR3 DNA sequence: TGTGCCAGTAGTATAGGCCCCGCCTACGAGCAGTACTTC.

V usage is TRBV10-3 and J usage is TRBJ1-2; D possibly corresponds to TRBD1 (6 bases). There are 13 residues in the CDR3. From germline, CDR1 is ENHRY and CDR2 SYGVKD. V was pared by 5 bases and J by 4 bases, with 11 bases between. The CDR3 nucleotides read TGTGCCATCAGTCGGGACAATGGCTATGGCTACACCTTC. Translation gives CAISRDNGYGYTF.

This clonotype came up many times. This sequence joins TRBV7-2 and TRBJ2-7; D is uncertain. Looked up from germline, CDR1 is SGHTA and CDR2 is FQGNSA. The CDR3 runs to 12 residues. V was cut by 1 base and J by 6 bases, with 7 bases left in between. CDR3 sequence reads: CASSLVYREQYF. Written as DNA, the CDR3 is TGTGCCAGCAGCTTAGTGTATCGCGAGCAGTACTTC.

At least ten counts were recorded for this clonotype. The CDR3 DNA reads TGTGCCAGCAGCTTCGGTGTGGGGGTCGGAAACACCATATATTTT. Its protein product is CASSFGVGVGNTIYF. This chain uses TRBV9 with TRBJ1-3; a possible D gene is TRBD1 (5 bases). CDR1 is SGDLS and CDR2 is YYNGEE in the germline V gene. The CDR3 length is 15 residues. The V gene lost 4 bases and the J gene lost 4 bases, with 15 bases spanning the gap.

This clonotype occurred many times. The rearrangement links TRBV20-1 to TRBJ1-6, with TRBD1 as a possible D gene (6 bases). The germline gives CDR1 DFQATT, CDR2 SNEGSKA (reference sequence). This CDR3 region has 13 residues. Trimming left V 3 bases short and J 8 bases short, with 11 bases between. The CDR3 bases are TGCAGTGCTAGCAGGGGTCCGGATTCACCCCTCCACTTT. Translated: CSASRGPDSPLHF.

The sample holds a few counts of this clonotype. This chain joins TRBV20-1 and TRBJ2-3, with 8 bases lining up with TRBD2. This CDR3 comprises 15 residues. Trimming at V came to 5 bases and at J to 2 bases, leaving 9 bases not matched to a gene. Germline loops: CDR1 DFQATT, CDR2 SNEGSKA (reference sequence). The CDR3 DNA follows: TGCAGTGCTGAACAAGCGGGGGAACACACAGATACGCAGTATTTT. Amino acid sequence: CSAEQAGEHTDTQYF.

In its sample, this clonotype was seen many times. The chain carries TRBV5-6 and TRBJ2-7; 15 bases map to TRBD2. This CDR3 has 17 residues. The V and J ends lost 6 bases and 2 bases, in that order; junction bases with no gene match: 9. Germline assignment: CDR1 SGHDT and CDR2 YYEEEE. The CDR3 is CASNHGLAGGRPYEQYF. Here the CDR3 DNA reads TGTGCCAGCAACCATGGACTAGCGGGAGGGCGCCCCTACGAGCAGTACTTC.

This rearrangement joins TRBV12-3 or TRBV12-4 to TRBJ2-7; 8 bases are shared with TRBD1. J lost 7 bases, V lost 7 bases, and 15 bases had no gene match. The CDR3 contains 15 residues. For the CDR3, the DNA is TGTGCCAGCACCCGAAGTGGGCAGGGGGCGGGTGAGCAGTACTTC. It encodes CASTRSGQGAGEQYF.

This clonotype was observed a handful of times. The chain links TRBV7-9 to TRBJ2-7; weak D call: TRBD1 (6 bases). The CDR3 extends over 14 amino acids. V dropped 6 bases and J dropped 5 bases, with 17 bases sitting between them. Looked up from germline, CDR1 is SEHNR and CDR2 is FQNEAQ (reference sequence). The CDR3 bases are TGTGCCAGCAGTTTTACAGGGTCTAACGACGAGCAGTACTTC. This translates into CASSFTGSNDEQYF.

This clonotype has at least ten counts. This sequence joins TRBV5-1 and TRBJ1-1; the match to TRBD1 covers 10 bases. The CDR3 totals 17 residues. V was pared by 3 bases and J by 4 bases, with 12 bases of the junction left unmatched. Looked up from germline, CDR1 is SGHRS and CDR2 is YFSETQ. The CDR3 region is CASSSPMDRGFPTEAFF. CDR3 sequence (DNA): TGCGCCAGCAGCTCACCCATGGACAGGGGGTTCCCCACTGAAGCTTTCTTT. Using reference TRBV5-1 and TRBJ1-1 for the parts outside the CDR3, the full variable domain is KAGVTQTPRYLIKTRGQQVTLSCSPISGHRSVSWYQQTPGQGLQFLFEYFSETQRNKGNFPGRFSGRQFSNSRSEMNVSTLELGDSALYLCASSSPMDRGFPTEAFFGQGTRLTVV.

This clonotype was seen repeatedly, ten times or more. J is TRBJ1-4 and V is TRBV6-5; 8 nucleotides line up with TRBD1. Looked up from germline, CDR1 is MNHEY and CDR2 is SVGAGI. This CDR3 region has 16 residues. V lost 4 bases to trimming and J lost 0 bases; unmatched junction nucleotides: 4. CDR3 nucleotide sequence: TGTGCCAGCAGTTCCACGGGACAGGCAACTAATGAAAAACTGTTTTTT. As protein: CASSSTGQATNEKLFF.

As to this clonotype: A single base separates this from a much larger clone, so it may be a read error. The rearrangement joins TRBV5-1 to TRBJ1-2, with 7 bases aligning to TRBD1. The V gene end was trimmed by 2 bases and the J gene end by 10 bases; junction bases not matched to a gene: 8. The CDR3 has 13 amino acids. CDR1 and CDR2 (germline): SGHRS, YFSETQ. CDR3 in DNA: TGCGCCAGCAGCTTTACAGGGGATGGGGACTACACCTTC. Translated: CASSFTGDGDYTF.

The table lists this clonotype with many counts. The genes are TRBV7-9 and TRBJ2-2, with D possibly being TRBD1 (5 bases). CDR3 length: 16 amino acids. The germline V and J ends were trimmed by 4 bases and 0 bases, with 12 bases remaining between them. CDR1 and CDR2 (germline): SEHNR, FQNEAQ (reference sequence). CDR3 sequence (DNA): TGTGCCAGCAGCTCCAGGGCAGTCGCGAACACCGGGGAGCTGTTTTTT. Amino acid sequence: CASSSRAVANTGELFF.

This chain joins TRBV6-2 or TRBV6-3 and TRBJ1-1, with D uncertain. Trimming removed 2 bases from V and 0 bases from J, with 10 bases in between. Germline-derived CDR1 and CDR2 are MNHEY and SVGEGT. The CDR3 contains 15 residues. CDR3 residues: CASSYRTVMNTEAFF. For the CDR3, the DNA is TGTGCCAGCAGTTACCGGACGGTAATGAACACTGAAGCTTTCTTT.

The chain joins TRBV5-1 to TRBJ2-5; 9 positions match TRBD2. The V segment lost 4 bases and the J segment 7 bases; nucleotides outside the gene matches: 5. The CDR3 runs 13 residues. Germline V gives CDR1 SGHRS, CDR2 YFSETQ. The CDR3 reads CASSGTSSSTQYF. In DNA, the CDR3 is TGCGCCAGCAGCGGGACTAGCTCGTCGACCCAGTACTTC.

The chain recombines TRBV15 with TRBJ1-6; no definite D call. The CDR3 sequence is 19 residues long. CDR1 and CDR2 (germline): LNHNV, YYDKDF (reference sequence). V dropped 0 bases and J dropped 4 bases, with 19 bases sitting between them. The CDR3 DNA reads TGTGCCACCAGCAGAGAGGGTGTACTAGGTACGCAGTATAATTCACCCCTCCACTTT. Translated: CATSREGVLGTQYNSPLHF.

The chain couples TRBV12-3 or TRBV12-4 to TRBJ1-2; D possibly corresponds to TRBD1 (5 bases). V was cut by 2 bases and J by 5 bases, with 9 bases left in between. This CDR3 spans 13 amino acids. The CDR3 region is CASSLLGAYGYTF. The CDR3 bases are TGTGCCAGCAGTTTATTAGGGGCATATGGCTACACCTTC.

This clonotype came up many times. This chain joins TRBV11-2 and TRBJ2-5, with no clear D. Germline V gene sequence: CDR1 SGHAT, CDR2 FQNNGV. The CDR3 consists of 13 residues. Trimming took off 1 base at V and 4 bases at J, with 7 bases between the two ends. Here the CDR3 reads CASSLAALETQYF. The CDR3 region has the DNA TGTGCCAGCAGCTTAGCCGCTCTAGAGACCCAGTACTTC.

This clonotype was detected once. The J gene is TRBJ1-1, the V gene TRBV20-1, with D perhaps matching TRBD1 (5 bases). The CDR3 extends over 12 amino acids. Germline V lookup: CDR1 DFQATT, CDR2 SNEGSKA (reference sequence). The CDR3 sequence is CSDLGGNTEAFF. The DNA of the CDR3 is TGCAGCGACCTGGGGGGGAACACTGAAGCTTTCTTT.

The CDR3 coding sequence is TGTGCCAGCAGACTTGACAGCTACGAGCAGTACTTC. Its translation: CASRLDSYEQYF. The chain links TRBV6-5 to TRBJ2-7; D might be TRBD1 (5 bases). V lost 6 bases, J lost 3 bases, and 9 bases lay in between. The CDR3 consists of 12 residues. Germline V CDR1 and CDR2: MNHEY, SVGAGI.

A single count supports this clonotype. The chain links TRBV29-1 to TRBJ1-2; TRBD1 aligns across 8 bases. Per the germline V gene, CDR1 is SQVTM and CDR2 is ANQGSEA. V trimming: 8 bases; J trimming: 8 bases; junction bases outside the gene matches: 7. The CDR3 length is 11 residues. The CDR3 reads CSQDRGGGYTF. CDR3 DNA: TGCAGCCAAGACAGGGGCGGAGGCTACACCTTC.